Detailed here is one T cell receptor (beta chain). Its antigen is not known. CDR3 length: 13 amino acids. V was shortened by 4 bases and J by 2 bases, with 9 bases between the two germline ends. In germline, CDR1 is KGHSH, CDR2 LQKENI. Assay: immunoSEQ multiplex PCR; the TCRdb copy retains only in-frame clones and omits some. The sample lists around 28,000 clones, around 94% occurring once. The data stem from a study of T cells in localized non-small cell lung cancer. Study findings and constraints: Turning up in adjacent lung were a median around 50 of the top 100 tumor clones.

This TCR derives from a woman between 40 and 69 years old with stage I lung adenocarcinoma. The genes are TRBV18 and TRBJ2-7; D is uncertain. The source was peripheral blood, collected before any cancer treatment. The CDR3 nucleotides read TGTGCCAGCTCACTCGCGCCGACCTACGAGCAGTACTTC. Its translation: CASSLAPTYEQYF.